Following are 17 T cell receptor beta chains from one sample sequenced in a study of T cell responses to AZD1222 COVID-19 vaccine (dated by TCRdb to about 2021). Library prep was done by the immunoSEQ multiplex PCR assay. TCRdb provides this immuneACCESS table in a form limited to in-frame rearrangements. Some clones are lacking; in checked studies, under half of them reflect an unresolved V gene, and why the rest are absent is not known. This sample comprises approximately 150,000 clones, approximately 95% of them detected only once. The top ten hold approximately 0.9% of the sample. Sample time point, as interpreted from the label and publication: baseline before first vaccination. The treatment or condition label on this specimen signifies: meningococcal conjugate vaccine given as trial control. Sequencing used peripheral blood, obtained on day 0 of MenACWY control vaccination. The receptors shown here come from an adult in good health.

This sequence joins TRBV9 and TRBJ2-2; 8 positions agree with TRBD2. This CDR3 is built from 18 residues. Per germline, CDR1 SGDLS and CDR2 YYNGEE. The trim removed 0 bases at V and 4 bases at J, leaving 11 bases unmatched. CDR3: CASSVGTQRELSTGELFF. DNA for the CDR3: TGTGCCAGCAGCGTAGGAACGCAGCGGGAGTTGAGCACCGGGGAGCTGTTTTTT.

V gene TRBV18 combines with J gene TRBJ2-2, with a weak D call TRBD2 (5 bases). Trimming took off 2 bases at V and 6 bases at J, with 10 bases between the two ends. Germline CDR1 KGHSH, CDR2 LQKENI. The CDR3 contains 14 residues. The CDR3 loop is CASSPGRAAGELFF. For the CDR3, the DNA is TGTGCCAGCTCACCAGGGCGGGCGGCCGGGGAGCTGTTTTTT.

The chain recombines TRBV7-9 with TRBJ1-3; D is uncertain. Germline CDR1 and CDR2: SEHNR and FQNEAQ (reference sequence). V gave up 3 bases and J gave up 3 bases, with 12 bases separating them. This CDR3 spans 15 amino acids. DNA of the CDR3: TGTGCCAGCAGCTTTGTCCGGGGAGTTGGAAACACCATATATTTT. Protein product: CASSFVRGVGNTIYF. Using reference TRBV7-9 and TRBJ1-3 for the parts outside the CDR3, the full variable domain is DTGVSQNPRHKITKRGQNVTFRCDPISEHNRLYWYRQTLGQGPEFLTYFQNEAQLEKSRLLSDRFSAERPKGSFSTLEIQRTEQGDSAMYLCASSFVRGVGNTIYFGEGSWLTVV.

In its sample, this clone was seen once. The chain carries TRBV2 and TRBJ2-3; a possible D gene is TRBD2 (6 bases). This CDR3 is 15 amino acids long. V lost 0 bases, J lost 6 bases, and 13 bases lay in between. CDR1 SNHLY and CDR2 FYNNEI come from the germline V gene. CDR3 sequence reads: CASSEAGQGGDTQYF. CDR3 sequence (DNA): TGTGCCAGCAGTGAAGCGGGGCAGGGAGGTGATACGCAGTATTTT.

The chain combines TRBV4-3 with TRBJ1-1, with TRBD1 as a possible D gene (5 bases). The CDR3 loop spans 14 amino acids. Germline CDR1 is LGHNA and CDR2 is YSLEER. Trimming cost V 1 base and J 9 bases, with 15 bases left between them. This CDR3 is CASSQGTPEGQAFF. The CDR3 DNA reads as TGCGCCAGCAGCCAAGGGACACCAGAAGGTCAAGCTTTCTTT.

This chain joins TRBV19 and TRBJ2-5; possible D gene TRBD2, 7 bases. Trimming left V 6 bases short and J 4 bases short, with 15 bases between. The length of the CDR3 is 14 residues. Per the germline V gene, CDR1 is LNHDA and CDR2 is SQIVND (reference sequence). CDR3 in DNA: TGTGCCAGTAGAAGGGGGGGCGAGGGAGAGACCCAGTACTTC. It specifies CASRRGGEGETQYF.

V and J are TRBV4-2 and TRBJ2-7; D gene unclear. The CDR3 runs to 14 residues. Trimming cost V 6 bases and J 0 bases, with 12 bases left between them. Germline V gives CDR1 LGHNA, CDR2 YNFKEQ. CDR3 in amino acids: CASSPYRNSYEQYF. CDR3 DNA sequence: TGTGCCAGCAGTCCCTATCGTAACTCCTACGAGCAGTACTTC.

This clone was found a few times. The chain recombines TRBV7-3 with TRBJ2-1, with a weak D call TRBD1 (5 bases). The V end lost 5 bases, the J end lost 2 bases, and 13 bases lay between the germline ends. This CDR3 spans 15 amino acids. The germline V gene has CDR1 SGHTA and CDR2 FQGTGA. CDR3 loop: CASSTRQQPYNEQFF. The CDR3 bases are TGTGCCAGCAGCACGCGACAGCAACCCTACAATGAGCAGTTCTTC.

The genes are TRBV12-3 or TRBV12-4 and TRBJ2-7; D is ambiguous. This CDR3 has 12 amino acids. V shed 6 bases and J shed 4 bases, with 10 bases lying between them. The CDR3 is CASSKTAYEQYF. CDR3 DNA: TGTGCCAGCAGCAAGACGGCTTACGAGCAGTACTTC.

The chain recombines TRBV4-2 with TRBJ1-2; 10 bases align to TRBD1. The CDR3 covers 16 residues. The germline gives CDR1 LGHNA, CDR2 YNFKEQ. With V trimmed by 1 base and J by 6 bases, 8 bases remained unmatched. The CDR3 DNA follows: TGTGCCAGCAGCCAAGTGGGGGGACAGGGGAAGGATGGCTACACCTTC. Translating it yields CASSQVGGQGKDGYTF.

V gene TRBV27 combines with J gene TRBJ1-3; TRBD1 aligns across 8 bases. This CDR3 contains 14 residues. Trimming cost V 3 bases and J 4 bases; bases outside gene matches: 2. The germline V gene encodes CDR1 MNHEY and CDR2 SMNVEV (reference sequence). The CDR3 DNA reads TGTGCCAGCAGTTTGAACAGGGGGGGAAACACCATATATTTT. This codes for CASSLNRGGNTIYF.

The rearrangement joins TRBV2 to TRBJ1-2; unclear D gene. The CDR3 totals 12 residues. Trimming removed 3 bases from V and 1 base from J, with 3 bases in between. Per the germline V gene, CDR1 is SNHLY and CDR2 is FYNNEI. The DNA of the CDR3 is TGTGCCAGCAGTGAGGTTAACTATGGCTACACCTTC. Translating gives CASSEVNYGYTF.

V gene TRBV5-1 combines with J gene TRBJ2-3, with 11 bases that match TRBD2. Germline CDR1 reads SGHRS; CDR2 reads YFSETQ. V was clipped by 0 bases and J by 6 bases; unmatched bases: 9. The CDR3 consists of 17 residues. CDR3: CASSLGIAGGPSDTQYF. The DNA of the CDR3 is TGCGCCAGCAGCTTGGGTATAGCGGGAGGGCCCTCGGATACGCAGTATTTT.

The gene calls are TRBV19 and TRBJ1-2, with a possible D match to TRBD1 (5 bases). CDR1 is LNHDA and CDR2 is SQIVND in the germline V gene (reference sequence). This CDR3 region has 15 residues. V lost 8 bases and J 0 bases, leaving 16 bases between the germline ends. The CDR3 DNA is TGTGCCAGTTCCTTCCACAGGTCAGCTAACTATGGCTACACCTTC. Translating it yields CASSFHRSANYGYTF.

This clone came up once. The chain recombines TRBV7-9 with TRBJ2-4, with 11 positions matching TRBD2. The CDR3 runs 16 residues. With V trimmed by 3 bases and J by 3 bases, 4 bases remained unmatched. CDR1 is SEHNR and CDR2 is FQNEAQ in the germline V gene (reference sequence). In DNA, the CDR3 is TGTGCCAGCAGCTTTAGCGGGGGGGCAGGCAAAAACATTCAGTACTTC. Translating it yields CASSFSGGAGKNIQYF. Using reference TRBV7-9 and TRBJ2-4 for the parts outside the CDR3, the full variable domain is DTGVSQNPRHKITKRGQNVTFRCDPISEHNRLYWYRQTLGQGPEFLTYFQNEAQLEKSRLLSDRFSAERPKGSFSTLEIQRTEQGDSAMYLCASSFSGGAGKNIQYFGAGTRLSVL.

This sequence joins TRBV5-6 and TRBJ1-5; 8 nucleotides match TRBD1. J was trimmed by 6 bases and V by 5 bases; bases with no gene match: 7. Germline CDR1 and CDR2: SGHDT and YYEEEE. The CDR3 spans 14 residues. The CDR3: CASSITGGTQPQHF. The DNA of the CDR3 is TGTGCCAGCAGTATTACAGGGGGGACTCAGCCCCAGCATTTT.

The chain uses TRBV28 and TRBJ2-1; no reliable D call. CDR3 size: 10 residues. Germline V CDR1 and CDR2: MDHEN, SYDVKM. V was clipped by 2 bases and J by 7 bases, with 0 bases between them. CDR3 amino acids: CASSLNEQFF. CDR3 bases: TGTGCCAGCAGTTTAAATGAGCAGTTCTTC.